This passage covers 2 T cell receptor beta chains from one sample sequenced in a study of cytotoxic CD8 clonotypes in ibrutinib-treated CLL. Using immunoSEQ multiplex PCR, the repertoire was profiled, and TCRdb retains in-frame clones only, with some absent. The sample lists fewer than 85,000 clones, 79% occurring once. The specimen comprised PBMCs, sampled after 12 months of ibrutinib treatment. The receptors were gathered from a human donor with chronic lymphocytic leukemia.

This CDR3 is CASSLSSGGGNTIYF. DNA for the CDR3: TGTGCCAGCAGTTTATCATCAGGGGGCGGAAACACCATATATTTT. V and J are TRBV28 and TRBJ1-3; 8 bases agree with TRBD1. V trimming: 1 base; J trimming: 4 bases; junction bases outside the gene matches: 3. Per the germline V gene, CDR1 is MDHEN and CDR2 is SYDVKM. The CDR3 covers 15 residues.

The gene calls are TRBV7-3 and TRBJ2-3; no clear D gene. Trimming removed 5 bases at V and 2 bases at J, with 8 bases between. This CDR3 is 13 amino acids long. CDR1 is SGHTA and CDR2 is FQGTGA in the germline V gene. This CDR3 is CASSTGPTDTQYF. CDR3 in DNA: TGTGCCAGCAGCACCGGGCCCACAGATACGCAGTATTTT.